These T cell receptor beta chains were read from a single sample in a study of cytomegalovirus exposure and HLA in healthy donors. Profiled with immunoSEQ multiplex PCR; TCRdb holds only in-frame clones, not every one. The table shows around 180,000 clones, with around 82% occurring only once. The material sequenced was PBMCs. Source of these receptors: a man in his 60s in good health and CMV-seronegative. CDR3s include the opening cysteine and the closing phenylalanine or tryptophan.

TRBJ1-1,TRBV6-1,CASSRQGSAEAFF
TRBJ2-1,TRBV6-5,CASSSPGTSGQIEQFF
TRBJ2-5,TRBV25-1,CASSGSQGVQETQYF
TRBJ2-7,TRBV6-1,CASSAGTVIDEQYF
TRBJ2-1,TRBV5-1,CASSSALFARPGQFSYNEQFF
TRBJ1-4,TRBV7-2,CASSPPGPDEKLFF
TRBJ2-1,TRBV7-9,CASRPPGQGVEQFF
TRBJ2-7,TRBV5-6,CASSFGAGGYEQYF
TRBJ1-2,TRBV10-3,CAANPGSSDYGYTF
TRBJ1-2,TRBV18,CASSPGTAYGYTF
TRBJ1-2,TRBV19,CASSAGQGASYGYTF
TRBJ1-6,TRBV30,CAWSGRRLPSPSLHF
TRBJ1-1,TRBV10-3,CAISETARGSTEAFF
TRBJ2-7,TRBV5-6,CASSFTNEQYF
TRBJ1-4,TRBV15,CATSIWQSGEKLFF
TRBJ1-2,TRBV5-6,CASSLPGQTYGYTF
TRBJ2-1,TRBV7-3,CASSPQGGPYNEQFF
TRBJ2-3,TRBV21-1,CASRTHRRECSTDTQYF
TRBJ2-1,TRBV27,CASSFKTGTAAYRQFF
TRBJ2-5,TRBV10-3,CAITLNPRETQYF
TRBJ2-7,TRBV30,CAWSPRRLASYEQYF
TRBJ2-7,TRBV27,CASSFNRAYEQYF
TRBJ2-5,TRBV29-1,CSVVERRETQYF